Listed below are T cell receptor beta chains from one sample, sequenced in a study of T-cell memory formation after mild COVID-19. Each CDR3 protein is one row after TCRdb ran MiXCR on the 5' RACE reads. This table holds 58,000 or so distinct CDR3 sequences, 25% to 35% found once. Sequencing was performed on PBMCs or a T cell subset sorted from them (not recorded which). The receptors stem from a man between 18 and 29 years old who had mild COVID-19 (a few samples of this study predate the infection). Cell type and time point are not known. CDR3s include the opening cysteine and the closing phenylalanine or tryptophan. Fields, in order: J gene, V gene, D gene, clone size, CDR3 protein, CDR3 DNA. The D gene is left open where the match is weak. Size is stated for part of the rows, as once, few or many counts, or as a class when the clone is expanded.

TRBJ2-1 TRBV6-5 NA NA CASRLGVGDYNEQFF TGTGCCAGCAGACTGGGGGTAGGGGACTACAATGAGCAGTTCTTC
TRBJ2-5 TRBV12-3/TRBV12-4 NA few CASSHASRRLTQYF TGTGCCAGCAGCCACGCTTCCCGCCGTTTGACCCAGTACTTC
TRBJ2-3 TRBV6-2/TRBV6-3 NA NA CASSYEGGSSTDTQYF TGTGCCAGCAGTTACGAGGGGGGCTCTAGCACAGATACGCAGTATTTT
TRBJ2-5 TRBV6-5 NA NA CASRDEETGLQETQYF TGTGCCAGCAGAGATGAAGAGACAGGTCTACAAGAGACCCAGTACTTC
TRBJ2-5 TRBV7-6 NA NA CASSGRDSSIRRETQYF TGTGCCAGCAGCGGACGGGACTCAAGCATTCGGCGTGAGACCCAGTACTTC
TRBJ2-2 TRBV11-2 NA few CASSWHRESPGELFF TGTGCCAGCAGCTGGCACAGGGAGAGCCCCGGGGAGCTGTTTTTT
TRBJ2-7 TRBV29-1 NA NA CSGGRGLTYEQYF TGCAGCGGGGGGAGAGGGCTTACCTACGAGCAGTACTTC
TRBJ1-4 TRBV7-2 NA few CASSPWTATNEKLFF TGTGCCAGCAGCCCGTGGACAGCAACTAATGAAAAACTGTTTTTT
TRBJ2-3 TRBV4-1 NA few CASRSDGGHTDTQYF TGCGCCAGCCGATCTGACGGGGGCCACACAGATACGCAGTATTTT
TRBJ2-3 TRBV2 TRBD2 few CASTRGGLGTDTQYF TGTGCCAGCACCCGGGGGGGCCTTGGCACAGATACGCAGTATTTT
TRBJ1-1 TRBV11-3 NA NA CASSFDSYTEAFF TGTGCCAGCAGCTTCGACAGTTATACTGAAGCTTTCTTT
TRBJ2-5 TRBV4-3 NA few CASSQDWSGGLTETQYF TGCGCCAGCAGCCAAGATTGGTCGGGGGGCCTAACAGAGACCCAGTACTTC
TRBJ1-2 TRBV4-1 NA NA CASSQEVAGGYTF TGCGCCAGCAGCCAAGAGGTGGCAGGGGGCTACACCTTC
TRBJ1-1 TRBV20-1 NA once CSARDRVGPTEAFF TGCAGTGCTAGAGATCGGGTAGGGCCGACTGAAGCTTTCTTT
TRBJ2-1 TRBV5-1 TRBD2 NA CASSGGTSDYHEQFF TGCGCCAGCAGCGGGGGGACTAGCGATTATCATGAGCAGTTCTTC
TRBJ2-6 TRBV27 TRBD1 NA CASSVRTGGPIPSGANVLTF TGTGCCAGCAGCGTCCGGACAGGGGGCCCCATCCCTTCTGGGGCCAACGTCCTGACTTTC
TRBJ2-2 TRBV4-1 NA NA CASRTALANTGELFF TGCGCCAGCAGGACCGCTCTAGCGAACACCGGGGAGCTGTTTTTT
TRBJ2-1 TRBV27 NA NA CASSPRSGEQFF TGTGCCAGCAGTCCGAGATCGGGTGAGCAGTTCTTC
TRBJ1-2 TRBV29-1 NA few CSVEPADGGNGYTF TGCAGCGTTGAACCCGCGGACGGCGGGAATGGCTACACCTTC
TRBJ1-2 TRBV29-1 NA NA CSVETQGGGYGYTF TGCAGCGTTGAAACCCAAGGAGGGGGGTATGGCTACACCTTC
TRBJ2-3 TRBV12-3/TRBV12-4 TRBD2 NA CASTPRSGVTDTQYF TGTGCCAGCACCCCCCGAAGCGGGGTCACGGATACGCAGTATTTT
TRBJ2-3 TRBV6-2/TRBV6-3 NA NA CASSYSSLSGNTDTQYF TGTGCCAGCAGTTACTCATCGTTATCGGGGAACACAGATACGCAGTATTTT
TRBJ1-2 TRBV12-3/TRBV12-4 TRBD1 NA CASGDSTNYGYTF TGTGCCAGCGGGGACAGTACTAACTATGGCTACACCTTC
TRBJ2-2 TRBV25-1 NA NA CATDGTGEMFF TGTGCCACCGACGGCACCGGGGAGATGTTTTTT
TRBJ2-2 TRBV4-1 NA NA CASSQEPGTNTGELFF TGCGCCAGCAGCCAAGAGCCAGGAACGAACACCGGGGAGCTGTTTTTT
TRBJ2-5 TRBV6-1 NA NA CASSDNVEETQYF TGTGCCAGCAGTGACAATGTGGAAGAGACCCAGTACTTC
TRBJ2-1 TRBV6-6 NA few CASSYAGHEQFF TGTGCCAGCAGTTACGCGGGACATGAGCAGTTCTTC
TRBJ2-3 TRBV2 NA NA CASSEDGAVSTDTQYF TGTGCCAGCAGTGAAGATGGAGCGGTTAGCACAGATACGCAGTATTTT
TRBJ2-5 TRBV7-6 TRBD1 NA CASSPEDRVQETQYF TGTGCCAGCAGCCCTGAGGACAGGGTTCAAGAGACCCAGTACTTC
TRBJ2-4 TRBV7-8 NA few CASSLGGDPIQYF TGTGCCAGCAGCTTAGGGGGGGATCCCATTCAGTACTTC
TRBJ2-5 TRBV5-4 NA NA CASSLEEKETQYF TGTGCCAGCAGCTTGGAGGAGAAGGAGACCCAGTACTTC